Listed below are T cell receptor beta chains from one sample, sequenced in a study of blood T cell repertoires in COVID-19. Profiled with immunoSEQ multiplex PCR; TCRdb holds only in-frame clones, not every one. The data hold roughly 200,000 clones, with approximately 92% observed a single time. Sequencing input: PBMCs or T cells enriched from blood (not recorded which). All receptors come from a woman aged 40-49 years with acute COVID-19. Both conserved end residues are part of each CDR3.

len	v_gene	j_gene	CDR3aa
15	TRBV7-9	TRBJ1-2	CAGTEATGGEGGYTF
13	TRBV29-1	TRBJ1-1	CSGSPGQATEAFF
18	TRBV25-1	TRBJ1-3	CASSELFRDRGTGNTIYF
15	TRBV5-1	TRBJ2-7	CASSLVLGQGYEQYF
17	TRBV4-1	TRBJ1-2	CASSQSTGDRGIYGYTF
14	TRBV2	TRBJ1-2	CASSETGAHYGYTF
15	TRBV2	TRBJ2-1	CASTRGLAGGGEQFF
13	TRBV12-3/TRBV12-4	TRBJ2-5	CASSWGVGETQYF
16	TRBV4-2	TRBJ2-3	CASSNTAGGSTDTQYF
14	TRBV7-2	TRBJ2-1	CASSSGQGSNEQFF
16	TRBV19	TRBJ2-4	CASSNLPGQGSNIQYF
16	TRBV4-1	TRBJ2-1	CASSQERSATYNEQFF
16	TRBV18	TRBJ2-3	CASSPLAGGRSDTQYF